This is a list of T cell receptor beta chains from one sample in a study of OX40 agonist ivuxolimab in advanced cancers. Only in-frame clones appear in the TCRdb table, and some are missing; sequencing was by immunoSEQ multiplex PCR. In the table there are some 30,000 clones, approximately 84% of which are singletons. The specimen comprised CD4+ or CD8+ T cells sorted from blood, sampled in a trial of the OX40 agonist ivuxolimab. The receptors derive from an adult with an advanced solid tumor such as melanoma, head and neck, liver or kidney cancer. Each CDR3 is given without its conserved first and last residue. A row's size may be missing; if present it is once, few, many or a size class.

cdr3_aa: ASSLGGLGETQY
v_call: TRBV11-2
j_call: TRBJ2-5
clone_size: .

cdr3_aa: ASSQDFASGIYTGELF
v_call: TRBV4-1
j_call: TRBJ2-2
clone_size: .

cdr3_aa: ASSPASGTGEYGYT
v_call: TRBV5-1
j_call: TRBJ1-2
clone_size: .

cdr3_aa: ANLAESYEQY
v_call: TRBV2
j_call: TRBJ2-7
clone_size: .

cdr3_aa: ASSLSIANEQY
v_call: TRBV27
j_call: TRBJ2-7
clone_size: .

cdr3_aa: ASSVAGGAGEQY
v_call: TRBV9
j_call: TRBJ2-7
clone_size: .

cdr3_aa: ASSSGLSASNEQF
v_call: TRBV7-3
j_call: TRBJ2-1
clone_size: .

cdr3_aa: ASSGVYQETQY
v_call: TRBV2
j_call: TRBJ2-5
clone_size: few

cdr3_aa: ASSQDGAALNTEAF
v_call: TRBV4-2
j_call: TRBJ1-1
clone_size: .

cdr3_aa: ASSSRQGPLMNTEAF
v_call: TRBV11-3
j_call: TRBJ1-1
clone_size: .

cdr3_aa: ASKSLAGGTDTQY
v_call: TRBV2
j_call: TRBJ2-3
clone_size: few

cdr3_aa: ASSLVWDRGTSEQY
v_call: TRBV7-9
j_call: TRBJ2-7
clone_size: .

cdr3_aa: ASSLSLRVDYGYT
v_call: TRBV7-9
j_call: TRBJ1-2
clone_size: .

cdr3_aa: ASSPWTGSDNEQF
v_call: TRBV14
j_call: TRBJ2-1
clone_size: .

cdr3_aa: ASSVEGVTYEQY
v_call: TRBV9
j_call: TRBJ2-7
clone_size: .

cdr3_aa: ATSKDRERYGYT
v_call: TRBV15
j_call: TRBJ1-2
clone_size: .